This TCR beta chain was sequenced for a study of blood T cells in healthy people across ages. Study-level points and caveats: It was found that TCR beta diversity correlated strongly with the percentage of naive T cells.

PCR was performed a second time for about 7 to 12 cycles using a sample-barcoded 5' primer and a J-beta primer mix. TCRdb fed the 5' RACE reads into MiXCR, producing one record per CDR3 protein. Of under 1,000,000 distinct CDR3 sequences in the sample, around 45% were seen once. CDR3 length: 14 residues. CDR1 and CDR2 (germline): MNHEY, SMNVEV (reference sequence). V was clipped by 1 base and J by 9 bases, with 10 bases between them. Donors gave around 10 milliliters of peripheral blood apiece. At least 5 micrograms of total RNA were extracted per sample. This clonotype was recorded only once. As yet, its antigen is unknown.

This TCR derives from a man aged 80 or over in good health. This chain joins TRBV27 and TRBJ1-6; perhaps TRBD1 as D (6 bases). The sample consisted of blood. The CDR3 protein is CASSLYRVASPLHF. In DNA, the CDR3 is TGTGCCAGCAGTTTATACAGGGTGGCTTCACCCCTCCACTTT.